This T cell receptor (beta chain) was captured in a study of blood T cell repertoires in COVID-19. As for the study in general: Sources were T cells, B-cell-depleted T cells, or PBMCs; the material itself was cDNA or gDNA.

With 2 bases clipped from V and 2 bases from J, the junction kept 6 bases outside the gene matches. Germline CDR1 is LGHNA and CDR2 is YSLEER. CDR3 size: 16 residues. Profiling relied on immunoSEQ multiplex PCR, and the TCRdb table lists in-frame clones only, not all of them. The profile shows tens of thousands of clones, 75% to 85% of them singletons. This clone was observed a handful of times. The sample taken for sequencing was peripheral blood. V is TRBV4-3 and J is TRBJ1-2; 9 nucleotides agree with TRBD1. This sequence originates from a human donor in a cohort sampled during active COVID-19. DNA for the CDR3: TGCGCCAGCAGCCAACTAGGGACAGGGAGAAACTATGGCTACACCTTC. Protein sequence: CASSQLGTGRNYGYTF.